These T cell receptor beta chains were read from a single sample in a study of cytomegalovirus exposure and HLA in healthy donors. Profiling relied on immunoSEQ multiplex PCR, and the TCRdb table lists in-frame clones only, not all of them. The sample carries around 190,000 clones, over 75% recorded once. The sequenced sample was PBMCs. These receptors were obtained from a woman aged 30 to 39 in good health and CMV-seronegative. CDR3s include the opening cysteine and the closing phenylalanine or tryptophan. The D gene is left open where the match is weak. Size is stated for part of the rows, as once, few or many counts, or as a class when the clone is expanded.

.	TRBD1	TRBJ1-2	TRBV18	14	TGTGCCAGCTCACCGGCGGGACAGCCCTATGGCTACACCTTC	CASSPAGQPYGYTF
.	.	TRBJ1-4	TRBV12-5	12	TGTGCTAGTGGTTTGGTAGAGGAAAAACTGTTTTTT	CASGLVEEKLFF
.	.	TRBJ1-4	TRBV4-2	15	TGTGCCAGCAGCCCAGGGATGGGCTTGAAAGAAAAACTGTTTTTT	CASSPGMGLKEKLFF
once	TRBD2	TRBJ2-5	TRBV4-1	16	TGCGCCAGCAGCCAAGTAGGACTAGCGGGAGAAGAGACCCAGTACTTC	CASSQVGLAGEETQYF
.	TRBD1	TRBJ1-2	TRBV30	11	TGTGCCTGGATGGACAGGGGTGGCTACACCTTC	CAWMDRGGYTF
.	TRBD2	TRBJ2-3	TRBV27	14	TGTGCCAGCAGTTTAGAACTAGCGGCTGATACGCAGTATTTT	CASSLELAADTQYF
.	TRBD1	TRBJ1-1	TRBV30	13	TGTGCCTGGTCCGGGACAGGGGGAACTGAAGCTTTCTTT	CAWSGTGGTEAFF
.	TRBD2	TRBJ2-3	TRBV5-7	16	TGTGCCAGCAGCAGGAAGACTAGCGGGAGATTATATACGCAGTATTTT	CASSRKTSGRLYTQYF
.	TRBD1	TRBJ2-7	TRBV27	15	TGTGCCAGCAGTCCCCAATCCTACAGGGGCTACGAGCAGTACTTC	CASSPQSYRGYEQYF
.	.	TRBJ2-4	TRBV2	12	TGTGCCAGCGTCACCGAGGGAAACATTCAGTACTTC	CASVTEGNIQYF
.	TRBD2	TRBJ2-7	TRBV29-1	15	TGCAGCGTTGAAGGTGGACTAGCGGGGACCTACGAGCAGTACTTC	CSVEGGLAGTYEQYF
.	TRBD1	TRBJ2-1	TRBV7-6	15	TGTGCCAGCACCGAAGGGACAGGGTTTAGAAATGAGCAGTTCTTC	CASTEGTGFRNEQFF
.	.	TRBJ2-3	TRBV6-5	13	TGTGCCAACCGGGGGGCCTACACAGATACGCAGTATTTT	CANRGAYTDTQYF
.	.	TRBJ2-7	TRBV4-1	19	TGCGCCAGCAGCCAACGCCACAACGCGGGGAGCCAAAGCCGCTACGAGCAGTACTTC	CASSQRHNAGSQSRYEQYF
.	TRBD2	TRBJ2-7	TRBV5-1	15	TGCGCCAGCAGCTTGGTGGCTAGCGGGGCTAACGAGCAGTACTTC	CASSLVASGANEQYF
few	TRBD1	TRBJ2-2	TRBV2	14	TGTGCCAGCACCGGGACAGGGGGGTCCGGGGAGCTGTTTTTT	CASTGTGGSGELFF
.	.	TRBJ1-3	TRBV29-1	14	TGCAGCGTTGCGGGGGGCTACTCTGGAAACACCATATATTTT	CSVAGGYSGNTIYF
once	TRBD1	TRBJ2-2	TRBV10-1	16	TGCGCCAGCCGAAGTCCGGGACAGGGGAACACCGGGGAGCTGTTTTTT	CASRSPGQGNTGELFF
.	TRBD1	TRBJ1-5	TRBV4-1	16	TGCGCCAGCAGCCAAGAACCGGGACAGGGCGCTCAGCCCCAGCATTTT	CASSQEPGQGAQPQHF
.	.	TRBJ1-5	TRBV6-1	14	TGTGCCAGCAGTGAAGCTTTTCATAATCAGCCCCAGCATTTT	CASSEAFHNQPQHF
.	TRBD1	TRBJ2-7	TRBV7-9	14	TGTGCCAGCAGCTTTAAGGGACAGGGCTACGAGCAGTACTTC	CASSFKGQGYEQYF
.	.	TRBJ1-6	TRBV6-1	14	TGTGCCAGCAGTGACCGCCAGAAAGTTTCACCCCTCCACTTT	CASSDRQKVSPLHF
.	TRBD1	TRBJ1-6	TRBV5-1	14	TGCGCCAGCAGAAATTCGGGACAGAGCTCACCCCTCCACTTT	CASRNSGQSSPLHF
.	TRBD1	TRBJ2-7	TRBV7-9	16	TGTGCCAGCAGCTTACCAAAAGGGACAGGAAACTACGAGCAGTACTTC	CASSLPKGTGNYEQYF
once	.	TRBJ2-5	TRBV7-7	14	TGTGCCAGCAGCTTACAGGGGGGCCGAGAGACCCAGTACTTC	CASSLQGGRETQYF
.	.	TRBJ2-7	TRBV18	15	TGTGCCAGCTCACCGGAGGCAGTGTCCTCCTACGAGCAGTACTTC	CASSPEAVSSYEQYF
.	.	TRBJ1-1	TRBV7-8	12	TGTGCCAGCAGCTTAGGGGGCTGGGGAGCTTTCTTT	CASSLGGWGAFF
.	.	TRBJ1-1	TRBV4-3	16	TGCGCCAGCAGCCTAAGAGGAACAGGATTGAACACTGAAGCTTTCTTT	CASSLRGTGLNTEAFF
.	.	TRBJ1-6	TRBV5-1	14	TGCGCCAGCAGCTCAGGAAGTAACAATTCACCCCTCCACTTT	CASSSGSNNSPLHF
.	.	TRBJ2-1	TRBV27	15	TGTGCCAGCAGTTTAGTACTTAGTGCCTCGGATGAGCAGTTCTTC	CASSLVLSASDEQFF
.	TRBD1	TRBJ1-2	TRBV7-2	15	TGTGCCAGCAGCGTGTTACAGGGGGCGATCGGTGGCTACACCTTC	CASSVLQGAIGGYTF
few	.	TRBJ1-5	TRBV4-1	18	TGCGCCAGCAGCCTCCTAATTCCGCGCGGGACGTACAATCAGCCCCAGCATTTT	CASSLLIPRGTYNQPQHF
.	.	TRBJ2-5	TRBV28	14	TGTGCCAGCAGTTTGGTTACGACCCCCAGGGCCCAGTACTTC	CASSLVTTPRAQYF
.	.	TRBJ1-1	TRBV28	12	TGTGCCAGCAGCACAGGTAGCACTGAAGCTTTCTTT	CASSTGSTEAFF
few	.	TRBJ1-5	TRBV6-6	14	TGTGCCAGCAGTTACGGGCAGGGGAGTCAGCCCCAGCATTTT	CASSYGQGSQPQHF
once	.	TRBJ2-7	TRBV11-3	15	TGTGCCAGCAGCCCTCTCCCGATCCTATACTACGAGCAGTACTTC	CASSPLPILYYEQYF
once	TRBD1	TRBJ2-7	TRBV11-2	14	TGTGCCAGCAGCTTGCTGGACAGGGGCTACGAGCAGTACTTC	CASSLLDRGYEQYF
.	TRBD1	TRBJ2-7	TRBV4-2	16	TGTGCCAGCAGCAAAGATCCGGACAGGGCTGGCCACGAGCAGTACTTC	CASSKDPDRAGHEQYF
.	.	TRBJ2-2	TRBV6-1	15	TGTGCCAGCAGTGAATTGGCAGGGGCCACCGGGGAGCTGTTTTTT	CASSELAGATGELFF
few	TRBD1	TRBJ1-5	TRBV10-3	19	TGTGCCATCAGTGAGTCCTTCGGGACAGGCGGAAGAAGCAATCAGCCCCAGCATTTT	CAISESFGTGGRSNQPQHF
few	TRBD1	TRBJ1-5	TRBV7-9	16	TGTGCCAGCAGCTTAGCGCTAGACAGGGGGTATCAGCCCCAGCATTTT	CASSLALDRGYQPQHF
.	TRBD2	TRBJ2-7	TRBV6-6	13	TGTGCCAGCACCCATAGCGGGATTGACGAGCAGTACTTC	CASTHSGIDEQYF
few	.	TRBJ2-1	TRBV5-4	13	TGTGCCAGCAGCTTGTATAGCTCTGACGAGCAGTTCTTC	CASSLYSSDEQFF
.	.	TRBJ1-1	TRBV2	17	TGTGCCAGCAGTACCACAGGTTTCAACGCTGTGAACACTGAAGCTTTCTTT	CASSTTGFNAVNTEAFF
few	.	TRBJ2-1	TRBV4-2	12	TGTGCCAGCAGCCAAGCAGTGGATGAGCAGTTCTTC	CASSQAVDEQFF
few	.	TRBJ2-5	TRBV28	15	TGTGCCAGCAGTTTAGGGGGCTTCGTCCAAGAGACCCAGTACTTC	CASSLGGFVQETQYF
.	.	TRBJ1-2	TRBV6-5	14	TGTGCCAGCAGGCCTCCAGGGTGGGGATATGGCTACACCTTC	CASRPPGWGYGYTF
.	.	TRBJ1-2	TRBV10-1	13	TGCGCCAGCAGTCCTGGCCAGGGTGAAGGCTACACCTTC	CASSPGQGEGYTF
.	.	TRBJ2-7	TRBV5-1	13	TGCGCCAGCAGCTCAGGGTCGGCCTACGAGCAGTACTTC	CASSSGSAYEQYF
once	TRBD2	TRBJ2-4	TRBV30	15	TGTGCCTTAAGACTAGCGGGAAGATCCAAAAACATTCAGTACTTC	CALRLAGRSKNIQYF
.	.	TRBJ2-3	TRBV7-2	15	TGTGCCAGCAGCCCCCGGACTATTCCAGGAGATACGCAGTATTTT	CASSPRTIPGDTQYF
.	.	TRBJ2-7	TRBV6-5	12	TGTGCCACCATGGGCAGCACCTACGAGCAGTACTTC	CATMGSTYEQYF
.	.	TRBJ2-3	TRBV6-6	16	TGTGCCAGCAGTTCCCGCCGAGGCCGGAGCACAGATACGCAGTATTTT	CASSSRRGRSTDTQYF
.	TRBD2	TRBJ2-3	TRBV10-3	14	TGTGCCATCCGACTAGCGGGACCGACAGATACGCAGTATTTT	CAIRLAGPTDTQYF
few	TRBD1	TRBJ2-7	TRBV11-3	16	TGTGCCAGCAGCTTAGGGGCCGGGACAGGGGACAACGAGCAGTACTTC	CASSLGAGTGDNEQYF